The T cell receptor beta chain described here comes from a study of blood T cell repertoires in COVID-19. Germline CDR1 is MDHEN and CDR2 is SYDVKM. The CDR3 consists of 17 residues. Trimming removed 6 bases at V and 4 bases at J, with 19 bases between. Self-reported history from a screening survey and questionnaire set each donor's cohort. Authors' methods: From reference gene primer amplification, estimates of nucleated cell counts were derived. Assay used: immunoSEQ multiplex PCR; TCRdb lists only in-frame clones, some missing. D and trimming come from the DNA, and the V and J calls and clone size come from that table. The table shows approximately 450,000 clones, with 87% occurring only once.

This sequence joins TRBV28 and TRBJ1-6; D not certain. The sample was PBMCs or T cells enriched from blood (not recorded which). The sequence derives from a young woman with acute COVID-19. The CDR3 reads CASRPTTGSGYNSPLHF. DNA of the CDR3: TGTGCCAGCAGACCAACCACGGGTAGCGGGTATAATTCACCCCTCCACTTT.